This TCR beta chain was retrieved from a study of OX40 agonist ivuxolimab in advanced cancers. At the level of the study: Cohort: 80% to 90% men, mean age approximately 66, aged about 20 to 79.

People who had autoimmune disease history or systemic immunosuppression were excluded. Generated by immunoSEQ multiplex PCR, the TCRdb table keeps only in-frame clones and is missing some. The table records approximately 70,000 clones, more than 80% of them present only once. Germline CDR1 reads SGHNT; CDR2 reads YYREEE (reference sequence). The CDR3 has 15 amino acids. V gave up 6 bases and J gave up 0 bases, with 10 bases separating them. This TCR derives from an adult with an advanced solid tumor such as melanoma, head and neck, liver or kidney cancer. The sequencing used CD4+ or CD8+ T cells sorted from blood, collected in a trial of the OX40 agonist ivuxolimab. V usage is TRBV5-4 and J usage is TRBJ2-6, with D unresolved. Written as DNA, the CDR3 is TGTGCCAGCAATCCCTGGAGCTCTGGGGCCAACGTCCTGACTTTC. Protein: CASNPWSSGANVLTF. The complete variable domain, with remaining parts taken from reference TRBV5-4 and TRBJ2-6, reads ETGVTQSPTHLIKTRGQQVTLRCSSQSGHNTVSWYQQALGQGPQFIFQYYREEENGRGNFPPRFSGLQFPNYSSELNVNALELDDSALYLCASNPWSSGANVLTFGAGSRLTVL.